The 22 T cell receptor beta chains reported below all come from one sample, sequenced in a study of T-cell reconstitution after alpha-beta-depleted transplantation in children. The authors prepared the TCRbeta library with unique molecular identifiers. A single record per CDR3 protein comes from TCRdb applying MiXCR to the PCR reads. The sample comprises about 250,000 distinct CDR3 sequences, 20% to 30% of which are singletons, and about 4.8% rests with the top ten. Specimen: PBMCs, mostly from graft donor cells, collected 360 days after TCRalphabeta/CD19-depleted stem cell transplant. These receptors came from a female patient aged 2-10 years who had a stem cell transplant for congenital amegakaryocytic thrombocytopenia, so the T cells may come from the graft donor.

Only a few counts were recorded for this clonotype. The chain recombines TRBV28 with TRBJ2-7; TRBD1 agrees at 8 bases. The CDR3 covers 15 residues. CDR1 MDHEN and CDR2 SYDVKM come from the germline V gene. The junction had 9 bases not matched to a gene; V was cut back by 6 bases and J by 2 bases. The CDR3 is CASSKNPGQAYEQYF. The CDR3 coding sequence is TGTGCCAGCAGCAAAAACCCGGGACAGGCCTACGAGCAGTACTTC.

The V gene is TRBV20-1, the J gene TRBJ2-1, with 10 bases aligning to TRBD1. Germline CDR1 is DFQATT and CDR2 is SNEGSKA (reference sequence). The CDR3 sequence is 17 residues long. V shed 5 bases, J shed 4 bases, and the junction held 14 bases outside the gene matches. The CDR3 reads CSAARQGANIRYNEQFF. In nucleotides, the CDR3 is TGCAGTGCTGCCAGACAGGGGGCTAATATACGTTACAATGAGCAGTTCTTC.

This chain connects TRBV20-1 to TRBJ2-1; D gene ambiguous. Trimming cost V 0 bases and J 7 bases, with 7 bases left between them. The CDR3 is 12 residues long. Germline CDR1 DFQATT, CDR2 SNEGSKA (reference sequence). The CDR3 reads CSARDMRNEQFF. CDR3 DNA sequence: TGCAGTGCTAGAGATATGAGGAATGAGCAGTTCTTC.

This clonotype was observed many times. J is TRBJ1-5 and V is TRBV12-3 or TRBV12-4, with D tentatively TRBD1 (5 bases). The V end was cut by 3 bases, the J end by 0 bases, with 9 bases between. This CDR3 has 15 amino acids. The CDR3 sequence: CASSFDSVSNQPQHF. CDR3 nucleotide sequence: TGTGCCAGCAGTTTTGACAGCGTTAGCAATCAGCCCCAGCATTTT.

The chain employs TRBV7-2 and TRBJ2-2; D not resolved. Between the trimmed V and J ends, which lost 0 bases and 4 bases, there was a span of 6 bases. Germline V gene lookup returns CDR1 SGHTA and CDR2 FQGNSA. The CDR3 length is 14 residues. For the CDR3, the DNA is TGTGCCAGCAGCTTAGCGCTATCCACCGGGGAGCTGTTTTTT. It is translated as CASSLALSTGELFF.

V is TRBV12-3 or TRBV12-4 and J is TRBJ1-1; D gene unclear. CDR3 size: 15 residues. Trimming shortened V by 1 base and J by 3 bases, and 12 bases separated the two germline ends. CDR3 amino acids: CASSLGAQQHTEAFF. In DNA, the CDR3 is TGTGCCAGCAGTTTAGGCGCCCAGCAGCACACTGAAGCTTTCTTT.

The V gene is TRBV7-9, the J gene TRBJ2-7; 8 bases fit TRBD2. The CDR3 is 14 residues long. The J segment lost 7 bases and the V segment lost 4 bases, leaving 9 bases of the junction unmatched. Per the germline V gene, CDR1 is SEHNR and CDR2 is FQNEAQ (reference sequence). The CDR3 protein is CASSSDSGSHEQYF. In DNA, the CDR3 is TGTGCCAGCAGCTCCGACAGCGGGAGTCATGAGCAGTACTTC.

As for this clonotype: A clone one base away is much larger, so this may be a read error. The chain couples TRBV5-1 to TRBJ2-1; D gene unclear. The CDR3 length is 12 residues. In germline, CDR1 is SGHRS, CDR2 YFSETQ. The CDR3 region is CASRLGGYEQFF. The CDR3 DNA follows: TGCGCCAGCAGGTTGGGTGGTTATGAGCAGTTCTTC. Full variable domain (missing parts from reference TRBV5-1 and TRBJ2-1): KAGVTQTPRYLIKTRGQQVTLSCSPISGHRSVSWYQQTPGQGLQFLFEYFSETQRNKGNFPGRFSGRQFSNSRSEMNVSTLELGDSALYLCASRLGGYEQFFGPGTRLTVL.

This clonotype showed up many times. V usage is TRBV4-2 and J usage is TRBJ2-1, with 8 bases matching TRBD1. Trimming at V came to 0 bases and at J to 4 bases, leaving 2 bases not matched to a gene. Germline V lookup: CDR1 LGHNA, CDR2 YNFKEQ. This CDR3 has 15 residues. In DNA, the CDR3 is TGTGCCAGCAGCCAAGAGCGGGACAGGTACAATGAGCAGTTCTTC. As protein: CASSQERDRYNEQFF.

This clonotype was observed at least ten times. This chain joins TRBV2 and TRBJ2-3, with 8 bases lining up with TRBD1. The germline gives CDR1 SNHLY, CDR2 FYNNEI. Unmatched junction bases numbered 10, after V lost 8 bases and J lost 0 bases. CDR3 length equals 16 residues. The CDR3 bases are TGTGCCAGCCTCAGCCGACAGGGGAGAAGCACAGATACGCAGTATTTT. This encodes CASLSRQGRSTDTQYF.

This clonotype was seen ten or more times. The rearrangement links TRBV12-3 or TRBV12-4 to TRBJ2-5, with 14 bases fitting TRBD2. This CDR3 comprises 16 residues. After removal of 3 bases from V and 2 bases from J, the junction contained 2 bases not matched to a gene. CDR3 DNA: TGTGCCAGCAGTTTTGGACTAGCGGGGGGTCAAGAGACCCAGTACTTC. This gives the protein CASSFGLAGGQETQYF.

There are a few counts of this clonotype. This chain joins TRBV7-8 and TRBJ2-1; the D is unclear. In germline, CDR1 is SGHVS, CDR2 FQNEAQ. The CDR3 is made up of 14 amino acids. Trimming took off 5 bases at V and 6 bases at J, with 14 bases between the two ends. The CDR3 here is CASSRSLASNEQFF. In DNA, the CDR3 is TGTGCCAGCAGCCGAAGTCTTGCCAGCAATGAGCAGTTCTTC. The full variable domain, completed using reference TRBV7-8 and TRBJ2-1, is GAGVSQSPRYKVAKRGQDVALRCDPISGHVSLFWYQQALGQGPEFLTYFQNEAQLDKSGLPSDRFFAERPEGSVSTLKIQRTQQEDSAVYLCASSRSLASNEQFFGPGTRLTVL.

The chain carries TRBV7-3 and TRBJ2-7; 7 nucleotides agree with TRBD2. The V segment lost 1 base and the J segment 0 bases; nucleotides outside the gene matches: 3. CDR1 is SGHTA, CDR2 FQGTGA, per germline. The length of the CDR3 is 15 residues. CDR3 in amino acids: CASSLRPGGSYEQYF. The CDR3 DNA sequence: TGTGCCAGCAGCTTAAGACCGGGAGGCTCCTACGAGCAGTACTTC.

This clonotype has only a few counts. The chain carries TRBV9 and TRBJ1-1, with 7 bases matching TRBD1. The germline V gene has CDR1 SGDLS and CDR2 YYNGEE. Germline trimming cut 4 bases from V and 5 bases from J; bases unmatched to any gene: 5. The CDR3 consists of 13 residues. This CDR3 reads CASSTLTGTEAFF. CDR3 in DNA: TGTGCCAGCAGCACGCTGACAGGGACTGAAGCTTTCTTT.

The genes are TRBV3-1 and TRBJ2-1, with D tentatively TRBD2 (5 bases). The CDR3 is made up of 16 amino acids. V dropped 3 bases and J dropped 6 bases, with 18 bases sitting between them. The germline V gene has CDR1 LGHDT and CDR2 YNNKEL (reference sequence). The DNA for the CDR3 is TGTGCCAGCAGCCATCCCCTCGAGGGCCCTGGCAATGAGCAGTTCTTC. This sequence encodes CASSHPLEGPGNEQFF.

The CDR3 loop is CASSRTSEFTDTQYF. For the CDR3, the DNA is TGTGCCAGCAGCCGGACTAGCGAATTCACAGATACGCAGTATTTT. The chain is built from TRBV7-9 and TRBJ2-3; 9 nucleotides match TRBD2. The trim removed 5 bases at V and 2 bases at J, leaving 5 bases unmatched. Per the germline V gene, CDR1 is SEHNR and CDR2 is FQNEAQ (reference sequence). The CDR3 covers 15 residues.

J is TRBJ1-1 and V is TRBV20-1; D call uncertain. Germline values: CDR1 DFQATT, CDR2 SNEGSKA (reference sequence). The CDR3 loop spans 13 amino acids. The germline V and J ends were trimmed by 3 bases and 0 bases, with 8 bases remaining between them. CDR3 bases: TGCAGTGCTAGCCGAGATCTGAACACTGAAGCTTTCTTT. Translating gives CSASRDLNTEAFF.

This clonotype has just a few counts. This chain uses TRBV20-1 with TRBJ2-2; the D gene is possibly TRBD1 (5 bases). There are 16 residues in the CDR3. Germline V gene data show CDR1 as DFQATT and CDR2 as SNEGSKA (reference sequence). V shed 0 bases and J shed 2 bases, with 13 bases lying between them. This CDR3 is CSARDPRRVNTGELFF. The CDR3 bases are TGCAGTGCTAGAGATCCCCGCAGGGTTAACACCGGGGAGCTGTTTTTT.

This clonotype was recorded many times. J is TRBJ1-1 and V is TRBV3-1, with 10 bases lining up with TRBD1. Trimming at V came to 0 bases and at J to 12 bases, leaving 7 bases not matched to a gene. CDR1 and CDR2 from the germline V gene are LGHDT and YNNKEL (reference sequence). The CDR3 is 14 amino acids. The CDR3 sequence is CASSQDGTGDRSFF. CDR3 in DNA: TGTGCCAGCAGCCAAGACGGGACAGGGGATAGATCTTTCTTT.

The V call is TRBV14, the J call TRBJ2-2; D unresolved. The length of the CDR3 is 13 residues. In germline, CDR1 is SGHDN, CDR2 FVKESK. The V end lost 6 bases, the J end lost 0 bases, and 5 bases lay between the germline ends. The CDR3 DNA sequence: TGTGCCAGCAGGGAATCGAACACCGGGGAGCTGTTTTTT. This encodes CASRESNTGELFF.

This clonotype was observed at least ten times. V usage is TRBV12-3 or TRBV12-4 and J usage is TRBJ1-1; 7 nucleotides line up with TRBD1. The CDR3 is 16 amino acids. With 5 bases clipped from V and 3 bases from J, the junction kept 12 bases outside the gene matches. This chain's CDR3 is CASSQNRGGVDTEAFF. CDR3 bases: TGTGCCAGCAGTCAAAACAGGGGTGGTGTAGACACTGAAGCTTTCTTT.

V is TRBV10-3 and J is TRBJ1-6; 8 bases are a match to TRBD1. Germline trimming cut 4 bases from V and 5 bases from J; bases unmatched to any gene: 4. The CDR3 extends over 15 amino acids. CDR1 and CDR2 from the germline V gene are ENHRY and SYGVKD. CDR3 bases: TGTGCCATCAGTGCCGGACAGGGAGATAATTCACCCCTCCACTTT. Amino acid sequence: CAISAGQGDNSPLHF.